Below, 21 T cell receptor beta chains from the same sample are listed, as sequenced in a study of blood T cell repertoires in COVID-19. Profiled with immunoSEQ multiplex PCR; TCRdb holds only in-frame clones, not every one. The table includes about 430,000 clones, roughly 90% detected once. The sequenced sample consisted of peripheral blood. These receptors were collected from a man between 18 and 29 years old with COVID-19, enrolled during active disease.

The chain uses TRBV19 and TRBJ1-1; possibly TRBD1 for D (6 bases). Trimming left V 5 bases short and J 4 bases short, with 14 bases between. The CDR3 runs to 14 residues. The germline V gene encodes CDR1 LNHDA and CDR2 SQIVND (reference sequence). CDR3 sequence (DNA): TGTGCCAGTAGTTCTCAGGGGCTGCTCACTGAAGCTTTCTTT. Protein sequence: CASSSQGLLTEAFF.

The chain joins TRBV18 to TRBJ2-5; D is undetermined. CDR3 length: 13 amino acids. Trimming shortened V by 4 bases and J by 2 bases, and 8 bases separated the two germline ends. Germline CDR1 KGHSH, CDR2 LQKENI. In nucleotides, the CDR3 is TGTGCCAGCTCACATTTAGCTCAAGAGACCCAGTACTTC. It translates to CASSHLAQETQYF.

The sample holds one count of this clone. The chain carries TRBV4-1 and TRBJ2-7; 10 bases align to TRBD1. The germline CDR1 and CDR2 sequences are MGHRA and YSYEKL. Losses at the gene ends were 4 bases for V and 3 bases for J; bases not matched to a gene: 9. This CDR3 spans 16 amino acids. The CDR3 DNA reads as TGCGCCAGCAGCCCAGGGAGTGACAGGGGGCTCTACGAGCAGTACTTC. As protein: CASSPGSDRGLYEQYF.

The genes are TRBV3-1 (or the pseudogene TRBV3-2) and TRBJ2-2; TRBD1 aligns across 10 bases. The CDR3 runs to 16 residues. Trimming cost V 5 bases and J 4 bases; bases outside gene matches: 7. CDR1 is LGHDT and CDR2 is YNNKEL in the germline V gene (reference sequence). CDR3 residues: CASSIRTGGATGELFF. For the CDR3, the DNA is TGTGCCAGCAGCATTAGGACAGGGGGGGCCACCGGGGAGCTGTTTTTT.

CDR3 amino acids: CASSLNYLVSSDEQYF. The CDR3 DNA reads TGCGCCAGCAGCTTGAACTACCTGGTTAGTAGCGACGAGCAGTACTTC. This sequence joins TRBV5-1 and TRBJ2-7; D may be TRBD2 (5 bases). CDR3 length: 16 amino acids. The V and J ends lost 1 base and 5 bases respectively, with 19 bases between them. The germline CDR1 and CDR2 sequences are SGHRS and YFSETQ. Complete variable domain (other parts from reference TRBV5-1 and TRBJ2-7): KAGVTQTPRYLIKTRGQQVTLSCSPISGHRSVSWYQQTPGQGLQFLFEYFSETQRNKGNFPGRFSGRQFSNSRSEMNVSTLELGDSALYLCASSLNYLVSSDEQYFGPGTRLTVT.

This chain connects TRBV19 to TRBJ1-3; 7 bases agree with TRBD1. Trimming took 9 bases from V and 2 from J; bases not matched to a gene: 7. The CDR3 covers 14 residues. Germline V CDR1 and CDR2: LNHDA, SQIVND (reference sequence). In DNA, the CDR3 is TGTGCCAGCCAGGACAGGTTTCCTGGAAACACCATATATTTT. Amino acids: CASQDRFPGNTIYF.

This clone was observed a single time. The CDR3 loop reads CASSQRSGTGELFF. As DNA, the CDR3 is TGTGCCAGCAGCCAAAGGTCAGGAACCGGGGAGCTGTTTTTT. The gene calls are TRBV14 and TRBJ2-2; D unclear. Trimming took off 2 bases at V and 5 bases at J, with 9 bases between the two ends. The CDR3 has 14 amino acids. Germline V CDR1 and CDR2: SGHDN, FVKESK. The full variable domain, its missing parts supplied by reference TRBV14 and TRBJ2-2, is EAGVTQFPSHSVIEKGQTVTLRCDPISGHDNLYWYRRVMGKEIKFLLHFVKESKQDESGMPNNRFLAERTGGTYSTLKVQPAELEDSGVYFCASSQRSGTGELFFGEGSRLTVL.

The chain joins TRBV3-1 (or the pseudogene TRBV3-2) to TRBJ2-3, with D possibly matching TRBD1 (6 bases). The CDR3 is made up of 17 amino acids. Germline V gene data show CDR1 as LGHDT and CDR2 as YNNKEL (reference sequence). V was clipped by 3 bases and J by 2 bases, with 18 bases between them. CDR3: CASSHMSWGPDTDTQYF. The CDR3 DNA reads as TGTGCCAGCAGCCACATGTCCTGGGGGCCGGACACAGATACGCAGTATTTT.

CDR3 DNA: TGTGCCAGCAGTAAACAGGGGGCGAGATCCGGGGCCAACGTCCTGACTTTC. It is translated as CASSKQGARSGANVLTF. V and J are TRBV2 and TRBJ2-6; 9 bases are shared with TRBD1. The CDR3 runs 17 residues. Trimming removed 5 bases from V and 4 bases from J; junction bases left unmatched: 9. Germline V gene data show CDR1 as SNHLY and CDR2 as FYNNEI.

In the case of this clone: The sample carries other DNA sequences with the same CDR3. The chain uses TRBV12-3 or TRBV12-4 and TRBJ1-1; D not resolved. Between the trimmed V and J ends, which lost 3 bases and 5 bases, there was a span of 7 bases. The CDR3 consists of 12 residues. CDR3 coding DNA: TGTGCCAGCAGTTTGGGCCAGACTGAAGCTTTCTTT. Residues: CASSLGQTEAFF.

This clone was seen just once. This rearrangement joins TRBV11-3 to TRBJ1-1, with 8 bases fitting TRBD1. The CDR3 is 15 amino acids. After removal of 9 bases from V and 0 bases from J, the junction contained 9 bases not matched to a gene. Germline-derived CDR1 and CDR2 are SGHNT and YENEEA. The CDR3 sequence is CASSGQGAMNTEAFF. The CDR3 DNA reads TGTGCCAGTAGTGGACAGGGCGCGATGAACACTGAAGCTTTCTTT. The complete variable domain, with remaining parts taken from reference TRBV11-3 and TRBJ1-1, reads EAGVVQSPRYKIIEKKQPVAFWCNPISGHNTLYWYLQNLGQGPELLIRYENEEAVDDSQLPKDRFSAERLKGVDSTLKIQPAELGDSAVYLCASSGQGAMNTEAFFGQGTRLTVV.

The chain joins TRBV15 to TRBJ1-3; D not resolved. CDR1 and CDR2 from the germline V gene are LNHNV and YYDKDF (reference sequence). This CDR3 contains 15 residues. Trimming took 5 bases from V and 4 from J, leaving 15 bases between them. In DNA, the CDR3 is TGTGCCACCAGCCGAGTGTACGGGTTAGGAAACACCATATATTTT. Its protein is CATSRVYGLGNTIYF. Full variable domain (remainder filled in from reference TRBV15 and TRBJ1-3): DAMVIQNPRYQVTQFGKPVTLSCSQTLNHNVMYWYQQKSSQAPKLLFHYYDKDFNNEADTPDNFQSRRPNTSFCFLDIRSPGLGDTAMYLCATSRVYGLGNTIYFGEGSWLTVV.

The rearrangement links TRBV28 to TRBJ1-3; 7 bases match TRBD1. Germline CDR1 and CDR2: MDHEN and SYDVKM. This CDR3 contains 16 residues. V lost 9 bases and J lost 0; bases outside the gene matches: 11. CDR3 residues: CASTIPGQTSGNTIYF. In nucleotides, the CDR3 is TGTGCCAGTACTATCCCGGGACAGACCTCTGGAAACACCATATATTTT.

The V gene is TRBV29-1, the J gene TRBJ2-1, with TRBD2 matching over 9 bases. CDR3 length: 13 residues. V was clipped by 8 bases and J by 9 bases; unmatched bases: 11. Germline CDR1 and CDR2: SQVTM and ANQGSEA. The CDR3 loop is CSTLVAGVGEQFF. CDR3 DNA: TGCAGCACGTTGGTAGCGGGAGTAGGTGAGCAGTTCTTC.

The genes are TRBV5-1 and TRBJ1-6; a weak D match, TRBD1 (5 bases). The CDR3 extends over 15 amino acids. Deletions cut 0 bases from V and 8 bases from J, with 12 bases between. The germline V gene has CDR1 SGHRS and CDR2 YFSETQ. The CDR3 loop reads CASSLEGPRDSPLHF. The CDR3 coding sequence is TGCGCCAGCAGCTTGGAGGGGCCTCGGGATTCACCCCTCCACTTT.

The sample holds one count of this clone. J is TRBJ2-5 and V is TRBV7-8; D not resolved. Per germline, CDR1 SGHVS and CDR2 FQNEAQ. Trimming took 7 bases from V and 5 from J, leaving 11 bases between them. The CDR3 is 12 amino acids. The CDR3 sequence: CASKVVGETQYF. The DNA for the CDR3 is TGTGCCAGCAAAGTGGTCGGGGAGACCCAGTACTTC.

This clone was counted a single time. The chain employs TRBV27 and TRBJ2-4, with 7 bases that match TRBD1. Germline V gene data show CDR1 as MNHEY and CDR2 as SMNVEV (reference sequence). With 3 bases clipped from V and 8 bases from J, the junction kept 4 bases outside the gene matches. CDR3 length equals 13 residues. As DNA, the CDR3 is TGTGCCAGCAGTTTCCCTACAGGGGACATTCAGTACTTC. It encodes CASSFPTGDIQYF.

The CDR3 protein is CASSAVGGSIQYF. In nucleotides, the CDR3 is TGCGCCAGCAGTGCTGTTGGTGGGAGCATTCAGTACTTC. The chain links TRBV10-1 to TRBJ2-4, with D tentatively TRBD2 (5 bases). Germline values: CDR1 WNHNN, CDR2 SYGVQD (reference sequence). Trimming stripped 4 bases from V and 9 bases from J, with 13 bases between. There are 13 residues in the CDR3.

CDR3 protein: CAWNPGRYEQYF. The CDR3 DNA follows: TGTGCCTGGAACCCAGGGAGGTACGAGCAGTACTTC. The J gene is TRBJ2-7, the V gene TRBV30; tentatively, D is TRBD2 (6 bases). The V gene lost 4 bases and the J gene lost 4 bases, with 11 bases spanning the gap. The CDR3 covers 12 residues. Germline CDR1 GTSNPN, CDR2 SVGIG (reference sequence).

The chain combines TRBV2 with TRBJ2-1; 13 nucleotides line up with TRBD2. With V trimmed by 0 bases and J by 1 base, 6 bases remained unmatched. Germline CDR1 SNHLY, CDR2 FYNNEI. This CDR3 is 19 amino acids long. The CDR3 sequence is CASSEARTSGSESYNEQFF. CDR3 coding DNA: TGTGCCAGCAGTGAAGCGCGGACTAGCGGGAGTGAGTCCTACAATGAGCAGTTCTTC.

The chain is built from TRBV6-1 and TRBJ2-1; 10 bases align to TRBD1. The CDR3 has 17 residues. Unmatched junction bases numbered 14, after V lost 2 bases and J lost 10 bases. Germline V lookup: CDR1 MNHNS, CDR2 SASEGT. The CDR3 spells CASSEMLGTGVLREQFF. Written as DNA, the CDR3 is TGTGCCAGCAGTGAAATGTTAGGGACAGGGGTTTTAAGGGAGCAGTTCTTC.